These 7 T cell receptor beta chains originate from one sample sequenced in a study of shared clonotypes between healthy human individuals. Profiling relied on immunoSEQ multiplex PCR, and the TCRdb table lists in-frame clones only, not all of them. The data contain approximately 980,000 clones, around three quarters of them singletons. Sequences were obtained from memory CD4+ T cells sorted from blood. Subset in this sample: CD45RA-negative fraction. These TCRs come from a young man in good health.

About this clone itself: A much larger clone differs from this one at a single base, so this may be a read error. The identical CDR3 is also encoded by other nucleotide sequences in the sample. This chain links TRBV11-2 with TRBJ1-5; D uncertain. Germline CDR1 SGHAT, CDR2 FQNNGV. V gave up 1 base and J gave up 0 bases, with 4 bases separating them. The CDR3 loop spans 14 amino acids. In nucleotides, the CDR3 is TGTGCCAGCAGCTTAGGGGGTAGCAATCAGCCCCAGCATTTT. Protein product: CASSLGGSNQPQHF. Using reference TRBV11-2 and TRBJ1-5 for the parts outside the CDR3, the full variable domain is EAGVAQSPRYKIIEKRQSVAFWCNPISGHATLYWYQQILGQGPKLLIQFQNNGVVDDSQLPKDRFSAERLKGVDSTLKIQPAKLEDSAVYLCASSLGGSNQPQHFGDGTRLSIL.

This clone was counted once. This CDR3 reads CASSPGDRGAGELFF. The CDR3 nucleotides are TGTGCCAGCAGCCCCGGGGACAGGGGGGCCGGGGAGCTGTTTTTT. The J gene is TRBJ2-2, the V gene TRBV7-3, with TRBD1 identical over 11 bases. The CDR3 contains 15 residues. With 5 bases clipped from V and 6 bases from J, the junction kept 5 bases outside the gene matches. Germline CDR1 is SGHTA and CDR2 is FQGTGA.

This clone was detected a few times. The chain recombines TRBV11-2 with TRBJ1-2, with TRBD1 matching over 7 bases. J lost 0 bases, V lost 4 bases, and 5 bases had no gene match. CDR1 and CDR2 (germline): SGHAT, FQNNGV. CDR3 length: 15 residues. This chain's CDR3 is CASSSRTGTNYGYTF. In DNA, the CDR3 is TGTGCCAGCAGCTCCCGGACAGGAACTAACTATGGCTACACCTTC.

This rearrangement joins TRBV30 to TRBJ2-7, with D possibly being TRBD2 (6 bases). The V gene lost 4 bases and the J gene lost 7 bases, with 26 bases spanning the gap. In germline, CDR1 is GTSNPN, CDR2 SVGIG (reference sequence). CDR3 length: 16 amino acids. The DNA of the CDR3 is TGTGCCTGGAAATCCCCGGGCGTAGCGGTCTCAGGGGAGCAGTACTTC. Encoded protein: CAWKSPGVAVSGEQYF.

The chain carries TRBV7-2 and TRBJ2-4; 7 bases align to TRBD2. Per germline, CDR1 SGHTA and CDR2 FQGNSA. V shed 0 bases, J shed 6 bases, and the junction held 2 bases outside the gene matches. The CDR3 is 14 amino acids. CDR3 region: CASSLASSGNIQYF. CDR3 DNA: TGTGCCAGCAGCTTAGCCTCTAGCGGAAACATTCAGTACTTC.

This clone was found once. CDR3 nucleotide sequence: TGTGCCAGCAGCACCCTAGCGGTCTACACAGATACGCAGTATTTT. Translation: CASSTLAVYTDTQYF. V and J are TRBV7-8 and TRBJ2-3; 7 bases map to TRBD2. V dropped 5 bases and J dropped 2; count of bases not matched to a gene: 7. Germline assignment: CDR1 SGHVS and CDR2 FQNEAQ. There are 15 residues in the CDR3.

On this clone itself: This specimen includes other DNA sequences encoding the same CDR3. The V gene is TRBV30, the J gene TRBJ1-2; TRBD1 matches 7 bases. Germline lookup yields CDR1 GTSNPN and CDR2 SVGIG (reference sequence). Trimming took 2 bases from V and 8 from J; bases not matched to a gene: 8. This CDR3 is built from 13 residues. Here the CDR3 reads CAWSRQGVGGYTF. CDR3 DNA sequence: TGTGCCTGGAGTCGGCAGGGGGTTGGAGGCTACACCTTC.